Described below is a single TCR beta chain sequence and its context. What it binds is unknown. The data stem from a study of cytomegalovirus exposure and HLA in healthy donors. Findings and caveats of the study: Most TCR sequences were uncommon, yet certain public TCRs appeared in many donors. Roughly uniform sequencing depth across donors was assumed, possibly incorrectly. In most subjects, TCR beta sequences reportedly gave accurate predictions of HLA-A and HLA-B alleles. What was likely a sequencing artifact was a cluster of highly shared sequence variants.

A multiplex PCR was run with 60 Vbeta primers and 13 Jbeta primers. The assay was immunoSEQ multiplex PCR, and TCRdb's table has in-frame clones only and misses some. The profile covers over 130,000 clones, with approximately 80% appearing a single time and about 6.8% taken by the ten largest. The TCR comes from a woman in her 40s in good health and CMV-seropositive. The sample comprised PBMCs.

CDR3 in DNA: TGTGCCAGCAGTCTCCCGAGCTCTGGAAACACCATATATTTT. Translation: CASSLPSSGNTIYF. V usage is TRBV28 and J usage is TRBJ1-3, with D hard to call. Trimming cost V 5 bases and J 0 bases, with 8 bases left between them. Germline-derived CDR1 and CDR2 are MDHEN and SYDVKM. There are 14 residues in the CDR3.